Below, 25 T cell receptor beta chains from the same sample are listed, as sequenced in a study of CD8+ T cells in alopecia areata. RNA extraction was followed by reverse transcription into cDNA, which acted as the sequencing template. Profiled with immunoSEQ multiplex PCR; TCRdb holds only in-frame clones, not every one. The sample has some 110,000 clones, roughly 66% seen once. Sequencing used CD4+ T cells sorted from blood. These receptors all come from a human donor in good health.

The J gene is TRBJ1-1, the V gene TRBV18; D is ambiguous. The V gene lost 3 bases and the J gene lost 0 bases, with 8 bases spanning the gap. Germline assignment: CDR1 KGHSH and CDR2 LQKENI. The CDR3 extends over 14 amino acids. The CDR3 loop is CASSPGPMNTEAFF. In DNA, the CDR3 is TGTGCCAGCTCACCCGGACCTATGAACACTGAAGCTTTCTTT.

The chain couples TRBV7-2 to TRBJ1-2; D is possibly TRBD1 (6 bases). Germline CDR1 is SGHTA and CDR2 is FQGNSA. V lost 5 bases, J lost 4 bases, and 11 bases lay in between. The CDR3 has 13 residues. CDR3 nucleotides: TGTGCCAGCAGCCCGACAGGACGCTATGGCTACACCTTC. Translated, it gives CASSPTGRYGYTF.

This clone was counted a few times. The chain is built from TRBV4-1 and TRBJ2-5; tentatively, D is TRBD2 (5 bases). The germline V gene has CDR1 MGHRA and CDR2 YSYEKL. Trimming cost V 1 base and J 5 bases, with 8 bases left between them. CDR3 size: 13 residues. The CDR3 reads CASSQGTGETQYF. The CDR3 DNA reads as TGCGCCAGCAGCCAAGGAACGGGGGAGACCCAGTACTTC.

This rearrangement joins TRBV25-1 to TRBJ1-2; 7 bases fit TRBD1. Germline assignment: CDR1 MGHDK and CDR2 SYGVNS. CDR3 length: 13 amino acids. V lost 4 bases and J lost 4; bases outside the gene matches: 3. The CDR3 is CASSVTGAYGYTF. Here the CDR3 DNA reads TGTGCCAGCAGTGTAACAGGGGCCTATGGCTACACCTTC.

The gene calls are TRBV12-5 and TRBJ2-7; D remains unclear. Trimming pared 2 bases from V and 2 bases from J, leaving 7 bases between. The CDR3 is made up of 13 amino acids. Germline V gives CDR1 LGHNT, CDR2 FRNRAP. In nucleotides, the CDR3 is TGTGCTAGTGGTTTGCCCCTCGCCTACGAGCAGTACTTC. Residues: CASGLPLAYEQYF. The entire variable domain, with the rest obtained from reference TRBV12-5 and TRBJ2-7, is as follows: DARVTQTPRHKVTEMGQEVTMRCQPILGHNTVFWYRQTMMQGLELLAYFRNRAPLDDSGMPKDRFSAEMPDATLATLKIQPSEPRDSAVYFCASGLPLAYEQYFGPGTRLTVT.

The chain joins TRBV29-1 to TRBJ2-7, with TRBD2 identical over 11 bases. V was pared by 6 bases and J by 4 bases, with 11 bases of the junction left unmatched. The CDR3 contains 15 residues. The germline CDR1 and CDR2 sequences are SQVTM and ANQGSEA. The CDR3 bases are TGCAGCGTCCGTGCCGGGACTAGCGGTTATTACGAGCAGTACTTC. Its translation: CSVRAGTSGYYEQYF.

The chain carries TRBV30 and TRBJ1-1; D is unresolved. Trimming shortened V by 2 bases and J by 0 bases, and 13 bases separated the two germline ends. The CDR3 is 15 residues long. Per germline, CDR1 GTSNPN and CDR2 SVGIG (reference sequence). CDR3 bases: TGTGCCTGGAGTCGCGGGCCAGGCATGAACACTGAAGCTTTCTTT. This sequence encodes CAWSRGPGMNTEAFF.

V is TRBV5-6 and J is TRBJ2-7; 10 bases fit TRBD1. The V segment lost 4 bases and the J segment 5 bases; nucleotides outside the gene matches: 6. The CDR3 has 14 residues. Per germline, CDR1 SGHDT and CDR2 YYEEEE. CDR3 nucleotide sequence: TGTGCCAGCAGCCTGACAGGGGGCTTTAACGAGCAGTACTTC. This translates into CASSLTGGFNEQYF.

This clone was seen more than once but under ten times. This rearrangement joins TRBV29-1 to TRBJ2-2; the match to TRBD1 covers 12 bases. The CDR3 contains 15 residues. Germline lookup yields CDR1 SQVTM and CDR2 ANQGSEA. The V gene end was trimmed by 6 bases and the J gene end by 6 bases; junction bases not matched to a gene: 8. CDR3 coding DNA: TGCAGCGTCTCACACGGGACAGGGGGCTCCGGGGAGCTGTTTTTT. Translation: CSVSHGTGGSGELFF.

The genes are TRBV7-6 and TRBJ2-6; 11 positions agree with TRBD2. From germline, CDR1 is SGHVS and CDR2 FNYEAQ. The V segment lost 4 bases and the J segment 0 bases; nucleotides outside the gene matches: 5. The CDR3 runs 18 residues. CDR3 amino acids: CASSWGGTSGSGANVLTF. The CDR3, as DNA: TGTGCCAGCAGCTGGGGGGGGACTAGCGGCTCTGGGGCCAACGTCCTGACTTTC.

The chain uses TRBV13 and TRBJ2-3; 8 bases map to TRBD1. The V segment lost 5 bases and the J segment 3 bases; nucleotides outside the gene matches: 4. The CDR3 runs to 14 residues. The germline CDR1 and CDR2 sequences are PRHDT and FYEKMQ (reference sequence). CDR3 sequence reads: CASSPTGGTDTQYF. The DNA for the CDR3 is TGTGCCAGCAGCCCTACAGGGGGAACAGATACGCAGTATTTT.

This clone was recorded once. The V call is TRBV10-3, the J call TRBJ1-5; a weak D match, TRBD1 (6 bases). Between the trimmed V and J ends, which lost 6 bases and 1 base, there was a span of 7 bases. CDR1 ENHRY and CDR2 SYGVKD come from the germline V gene. This CDR3 contains 13 residues. CDR3 nucleotide sequence: TGTGCCATCAGGGACAGCAGCAATCAGCCCCAGCATTTT. This encodes CAIRDSSNQPQHF.

This chain uses TRBV30 with TRBJ1-3; no clear D gene. CDR1 GTSNPN and CDR2 SVGIG come from the germline V gene (reference sequence). Trimming left V 3 bases short and J 0 bases short, with 6 bases between. CDR3 size: 13 residues. The CDR3 DNA is TGTGCCTGGAGAGATTACTCTGGAAACACCATATATTTT. It yields the protein CAWRDYSGNTIYF.

The V gene is TRBV2, the J gene TRBJ2-7; unclear D gene. The ends were cut back, 6 bases at V and 0 bases at J, with 3 bases in the middle. This CDR3 region has 11 residues. Per the germline V gene, CDR1 is SNHLY and CDR2 is FYNNEI. In DNA form, the CDR3 reads TGTGCCAGCAGGAGCTCCTACGAGCAGTACTTC. It codes for CASRSSYEQYF.

The rearrangement links TRBV6-1 to TRBJ1-2; possibly TRBD1 for D (5 bases). The CDR3 loop spans 14 amino acids. With 0 bases removed from V and 7 bases from J, the gap between germline ends came to 12 bases. Looked up from germline, CDR1 is MNHNS and CDR2 is SASEGT. This CDR3 is CASSEARRTFGYTF. The DNA of the CDR3 is TGTGCCAGCAGTGAAGCTAGGAGGACATTTGGCTACACCTTC.

Only a few counts were recorded for this clone. The rearrangement uses TRBV5-4 and TRBJ2-5; TRBD2 matches at 10 bases. Germline values: CDR1 SGHNT, CDR2 YYREEE (reference sequence). This CDR3 region has 15 residues. The trim removed 3 bases at V and 3 bases at J, leaving 5 bases unmatched. The CDR3 DNA reads as TGTGCCAGCAGCTCAAGCGGGGGGGCCAAAGAGACCCAGTACTTC. Its protein is CASSSSGGAKETQYF. Looking up the rest from reference TRBV5-4 and TRBJ2-5 gives the full variable domain: ETGVTQSPTHLIKTRGQQVTLRCSSQSGHNTVSWYQQALGQGPQFIFQYYREEENGRGNFPPRFSGLQFPNYSSELNVNALELDDSALYLCASSSSGGAKETQYFGPGTRLLVL.

The CDR3 sequence: CAWSGGTDTQYF. The CDR3 DNA follows: TGTGCCTGGAGCGGGGGTACAGATACGCAGTATTTT. The chain employs TRBV30 and TRBJ2-3; a weak D match, TRBD2 (6 bases). The ends were cut back, 3 bases at V and 3 bases at J, with 7 bases in the middle. The CDR3 is 12 amino acids. CDR1 is GTSNPN, CDR2 SVGIG, per germline (reference sequence).

This clone was counted between two and nine times. The V and J genes are TRBV29-1 and TRBJ1-2; D is uncertain. V was clipped by 3 bases and J by 0 bases, with 8 bases between them. The CDR3 runs to 13 residues. The germline V gene encodes CDR1 SQVTM and CDR2 ANQGSEA. CDR3 amino acids: CSVDSLANYGYTF. The CDR3 bases are TGCAGCGTTGACAGTCTAGCTAACTATGGCTACACCTTC.

The rearrangement uses TRBV2 and TRBJ2-5; D call uncertain. CDR3 length: 11 amino acids. The ends were cut back, 6 bases at V and 6 bases at J, with 8 bases in the middle. The germline V gene encodes CDR1 SNHLY and CDR2 FYNNEI. The CDR3 reads CASRSSQTQYF. The CDR3 DNA sequence: TGTGCCAGCAGGAGCAGCCAGACCCAGTACTTC.

The rearrangement uses TRBV5-6 and TRBJ2-4, with D maybe TRBD2 (5 bases). Germline loops: CDR1 SGHDT, CDR2 YYEEEE. V was shortened by 0 bases and J by 0 bases, with 7 bases between the two germline ends. This CDR3 is 15 amino acids long. The CDR3 protein is CASSLGELAKNIQYF. The CDR3, as DNA: TGTGCCAGCAGCTTGGGGGAGTTAGCCAAAAACATTCAGTACTTC.

The chain carries TRBV6-6 and TRBJ2-7, with D unclear. With 0 bases removed from V and 1 base from J, the gap between germline ends came to 10 bases. There are 15 residues in the CDR3. Germline V gene lookup returns CDR1 MNHNY and CDR2 SVGAGI (reference sequence). The CDR3 spells CASSYSSSFSYEQYF. The CDR3 DNA is TGTGCCAGCAGTTACTCCTCTTCTTTTTCCTACGAGCAGTACTTC.

The CDR3 DNA is TGTGCCATCAGTGAGGTTACAGGATCCTCTGGCTACACCTTC. Residues: CAISEVTGSSGYTF. The J gene is TRBJ1-2, the V gene TRBV10-3, with D tentatively TRBD1 (5 bases). This CDR3 has 14 amino acids. V shed 2 bases and J shed 7 bases, with 14 bases lying between them. The germline V gene encodes CDR1 ENHRY and CDR2 SYGVKD.

This clone was recorded at least ten times. V usage is TRBV28 and J usage is TRBJ2-7; D gene ambiguous. This CDR3 comprises 11 residues. Germline V gene data show CDR1 as MDHEN and CDR2 as SYDVKM. V was cut by 6 bases and J by 2 bases, with 5 bases left in between. The CDR3 protein is CASSGTYEQYF. Here the CDR3 DNA reads TGTGCCAGCAGCGGAACCTACGAGCAGTACTTC.

J is TRBJ2-3 and V is TRBV2; tentative D call: TRBD2 (5 bases). V was shortened by 7 bases and J by 4 bases, with 12 bases between the two germline ends. The CDR3 extends over 13 amino acids. CDR1 is SNHLY and CDR2 is FYNNEI in the germline V gene. The chain's CDR3 is CASTGLRADTQYF. The CDR3 region has the DNA TGTGCCAGCACCGGACTTAGAGCAGATACGCAGTATTTT.

V is TRBV5-1 and J is TRBJ1-4; D uncertain. In germline, CDR1 is SGHRS, CDR2 YFSETQ. The CDR3 is 13 residues long. Trimming shortened V by 4 bases and J by 2 bases, and 6 bases separated the two germline ends. This CDR3 is CASSGETNEKLFF. The CDR3 DNA is TGCGCCAGCAGCGGGGAGACTAATGAAAAACTGTTTTTT.